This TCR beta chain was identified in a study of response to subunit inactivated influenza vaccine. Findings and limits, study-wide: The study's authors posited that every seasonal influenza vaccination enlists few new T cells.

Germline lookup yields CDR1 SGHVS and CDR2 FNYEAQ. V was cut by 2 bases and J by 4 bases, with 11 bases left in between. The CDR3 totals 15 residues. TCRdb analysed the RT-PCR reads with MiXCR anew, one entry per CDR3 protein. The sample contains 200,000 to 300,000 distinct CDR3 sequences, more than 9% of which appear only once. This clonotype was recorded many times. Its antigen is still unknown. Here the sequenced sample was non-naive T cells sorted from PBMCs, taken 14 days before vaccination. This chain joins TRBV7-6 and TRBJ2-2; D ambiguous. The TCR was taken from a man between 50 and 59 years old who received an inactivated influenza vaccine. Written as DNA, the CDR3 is TGTGCCAGCAGCTTATCCCCGGGTAGCACCGGGGAGCTGTTTTTT. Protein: CASSLSPGSTGELFF. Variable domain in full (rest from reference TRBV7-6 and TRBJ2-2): GAGVSQSPRYKVTKRGQDVALRCDPISGHVSLYWYRQALGQGPEFLTYFNYEAQQDKSGLPNDRFSAERPEGSISTLTIQRTEQRDSAMYRCASSLSPGSTGELFFGEGSRLTVL.